This record looks at one T cell receptor (beta chain) sequence and its context. Its specificity is unknown. Libraries were prepared by immunoSEQ multiplex PCR; TCRdb keeps only in-frame clonotypes and omits some of them. The sample includes roughly 66,000 clones, around four fifths of them seen just once. The data derive from a study of OX40 agonist ivuxolimab in advanced cancers. Study conclusions and caveats: Expanded clones belonging to CD8+ T cells outnumbered, on average, those of CD4+.

V dropped 0 bases and J dropped 4 bases, with 9 bases sitting between them. Per germline, CDR1 GTSNPN and CDR2 SVGIG (reference sequence). The CDR3 length is 13 residues. The starting material was CD4+ or CD8+ T cells sorted from blood, obtained in a trial of the OX40 agonist ivuxolimab. This sequence was found in an adult with an advanced solid tumor such as melanoma, head and neck, liver or kidney cancer. This chain connects TRBV30 to TRBJ1-1; D is undetermined. Written as DNA, the CDR3 is TGTGCCTGGAGTGTAGGAGGGAGCACTGAAGCTTTCTTT. Translating gives CAWSVGGSTEAFF.